The 31 T cell receptor beta chains listed next were all sequenced from one sample in a study of OX40 agonist ivuxolimab in advanced cancers. Generated by immunoSEQ multiplex PCR, the TCRdb table keeps only in-frame clones and is missing some. There are about 93,000 clones in the sample; around 90% occur only once, and around 0.54% lies in the top ten. Sequencing was performed on CD4+ or CD8+ T cells sorted from blood, taken in a trial of the OX40 agonist ivuxolimab. Source of these receptors: an adult with an advanced solid tumor such as melanoma, head and neck, liver or kidney cancer.

This chain uses TRBV5-5 with TRBJ1-3; D unresolved. The V end lost 4 bases, the J end lost 2 bases, and 13 bases lay between the germline ends. The V gene's germline CDR1 is SGHKS and CDR2 YYEKEE (reference sequence). CDR3 size: 15 residues. The CDR3 protein is CASSPPGRAGNTIYF. The CDR3 DNA reads as TGTGCCAGCAGCCCCCCAGGACGAGCTGGAAACACCATATATTTT.

This rearrangement joins TRBV5-1 to TRBJ2-5, with 10 positions matching TRBD2. Trimming at V came to 4 bases and at J to 0 bases, leaving 6 bases not matched to a gene. The CDR3 spans 16 residues. Germline V gives CDR1 SGHRS, CDR2 YFSETQ. Written as DNA, the CDR3 is TGCGCCAGCAGCCCGTCTAGCGGGGGCAACCAAGAGACCCAGTACTTC. Translated, it gives CASSPSSGGNQETQYF. The whole variable domain, filled in from reference TRBV5-1 and TRBJ2-5, reads KAGVTQTPRYLIKTRGQQVTLSCSPISGHRSVSWYQQTPGQGLQFLFEYFSETQRNKGNFPGRFSGRQFSNSRSEMNVSTLELGDSALYLCASSPSSGGNQETQYFGPGTRLLVL.

The genes are TRBV7-9 and TRBJ1-4; weak D call: TRBD1 (5 bases). V lost 1 base and J 0 bases, leaving 6 bases between the germline ends. Germline V gene lookup returns CDR1 SEHNR and CDR2 FQNEAQ (reference sequence). This CDR3 contains 15 residues. CDR3 protein: CASSLEGATNEKLFF. For the CDR3, the DNA is TGTGCCAGCAGCTTAGAAGGGGCAACTAATGAAAAACTGTTTTTT.

This clone was counted a single time. The chain couples TRBV11-3 to TRBJ2-1; the D is unclear. Germline V gives CDR1 SGHNT, CDR2 YENEEA. The CDR3 has 12 amino acids. With 8 bases removed from V and 4 bases from J, the gap between germline ends came to 9 bases. CDR3 protein: CASSTDYNEQFF. The CDR3 bases are TGTGCCAGCTCTACAGATTACAATGAGCAGTTCTTC. The variable domain in full, completed from reference TRBV11-3 and TRBJ2-1, reads EAGVVQSPRYKIIEKKQPVAFWCNPISGHNTLYWYLQNLGQGPELLIRYENEEAVDDSQLPKDRFSAERLKGVDSTLKIQPAELGDSAVYLCASSTDYNEQFFGPGTRLTVL.

The chain is built from TRBV19 and TRBJ2-2, with 13 bases matching TRBD2. CDR3 length equals 18 residues. Germline V CDR1 and CDR2: LNHDA, SQIVND (reference sequence). The V and J ends lost 5 bases and 5 bases, in that order; junction bases with no gene match: 11. The CDR3 DNA reads as TGTGCCAGTAGTCCCCTTACTAGCGGGAGGGGGGGAACCGGGGAGCTGTTTTTT. It specifies CASSPLTSGRGGTGELFF.

This rearrangement joins TRBV7-9 to TRBJ2-7; D is unclear. This CDR3 region has 13 residues. Germline V CDR1 and CDR2: SEHNR, FQNEAQ (reference sequence). With 0 bases removed from V and 6 bases from J, the gap between germline ends came to 9 bases. CDR3 in DNA: TGTGCCAGCAGCTTAGCGCAATGGGCCGAGCAGTACTTC. It translates to CASSLAQWAEQYF. Variable domain in full (rest from reference TRBV7-9 and TRBJ2-7): DTGVSQNPRHKITKRGQNVTFRCDPISEHNRLYWYRQTLGQGPEFLTYFQNEAQLEKSRLLSDRFSAERPKGSFSTLEIQRTEQGDSAMYLCASSLAQWAEQYFGPGTRLTVT.

This clone has a handful of counts. V usage is TRBV6-1 and J usage is TRBJ2-1; D unresolved. The CDR3 is 13 amino acids. The germline gives CDR1 MNHNS, CDR2 SASEGT. Deletions cut 3 bases from V and 5 bases from J, with 8 bases between. The CDR3 DNA follows: TGTGCCAGCAGTGACGGGCAAAACAATGAGCAGTTCTTC. Its translation is CASSDGQNNEQFF.

CDR3 DNA: TGTGCCAGCAGCTTCGCGGATAACTATGGCTACACCTTC. This codes for CASSFADNYGYTF. The chain links TRBV11-2 to TRBJ1-2; D is unresolved. Germline V gives CDR1 SGHAT, CDR2 FQNNGV. This CDR3 has 13 residues. The germline V and J ends were trimmed by 3 bases and 1 base, with 6 bases remaining between them.

The V call is TRBV18, the J call TRBJ2-7; TRBD2 aligns across 8 bases. V was pared by 4 bases and J by 5 bases, with 10 bases of the junction left unmatched. The CDR3 is 15 amino acids. Germline V gene sequence: CDR1 KGHSH, CDR2 LQKENI. The CDR3 DNA reads TGTGCCAGCTCACTGTCCGCGGGGGGCGGCGACGAGCAGTACTTC. Residues: CASSLSAGGGDEQYF.

The CDR3 DNA reads as TGTGCCAGCAGCGCACAGGGGGCCGGAGGCTACACCTTC. Translation: CASSAQGAGGYTF. This rearrangement joins TRBV14 to TRBJ1-2; the match to TRBD1 covers 9 bases. Trimming removed 5 bases from V and 8 bases from J; junction bases left unmatched: 6. CDR1 SGHDN and CDR2 FVKESK come from the germline V gene. This CDR3 has 13 amino acids.

This rearrangement joins TRBV18 to TRBJ2-1; D is perhaps TRBD1 or TRBD2 (5 bases each). This CDR3 has 16 residues. The V end was cut by 0 bases, the J end by 4 bases, with 13 bases between. CDR1 and CDR2 (germline): KGHSH, LQKENI. CDR3 in DNA: TGTGCCAGCTCACCACCGGGACCGAGTGGGTACAATGAGCAGTTCTTC. This encodes CASSPPGPSGYNEQFF.

The rearrangement links TRBV9 to TRBJ2-5, with D perhaps matching TRBD1 or TRBD2 (5 bases each). Germline V gene data show CDR1 as SGDLS and CDR2 as YYNGEE. V lost 2 bases and J lost 1, with 12 bases in between. CDR3 length: 15 amino acids. The CDR3 is CASSVRGVPQETQYF. In DNA form, the CDR3 reads TGTGCCAGCAGCGTTCGGGGCGTACCCCAAGAGACCCAGTACTTC.

DNA for the CDR3: TGTGCCAGCAGCGCCCCTACTAGCGGGAGGGGGGGTGAGCAGTTCTTC. This translates into CASSAPTSGRGGEQFF. The chain recombines TRBV27 with TRBJ2-1, with TRBD2 identical over 13 bases. The V gene's germline CDR1 is MNHEY and CDR2 SMNVEV (reference sequence). Trimming at V came to 6 bases and at J to 9 bases, leaving 11 bases not matched to a gene. This CDR3 contains 16 residues.

The CDR3 bases are TGTGCCAGCAGTACCTCGACAGGGGACACTGAAGCTTTCTTT. Translation gives CASSTSTGDTEAFF. V is TRBV6-5 and J is TRBJ1-1; the match to TRBD1 covers 8 bases. Germline values: CDR1 MNHEY, CDR2 SVGAGI. The CDR3 loop spans 14 amino acids. Trimming removed 5 bases from V and 3 bases from J; junction bases left unmatched: 5.

The V and J genes are TRBV2 and TRBJ1-2; possibly TRBD1 for D (6 bases). CDR3 length: 13 amino acids. CDR1 and CDR2 from the germline V gene are SNHLY and FYNNEI. Trimming took off 3 bases at V and 4 bases at J, with 9 bases between the two ends. CDR3 residues: CASSDQGSYGYTF. CDR3 in DNA: TGTGCCAGCAGTGATCAGGGGTCCTATGGCTACACCTTC.

This chain joins TRBV19 and TRBJ2-2, with 7 bases matching TRBD1. CDR1 is LNHDA and CDR2 is SQIVND in the germline V gene (reference sequence). This CDR3 region has 14 residues. J lost 4 bases, V lost 4 bases, and 3 bases had no gene match. CDR3 bases: TGTGCCAGTAGTAAGTCAGGGGGCACCGGGGAGCTGTTTTTT. Translating it yields CASSKSGGTGELFF. The full variable domain, in which reference TRBV19 and TRBJ2-2 provide the parts outside the CDR3, is DGGITQSPKYLFRKEGQNVTLSCEQNLNHDAMYWYRQDPGQGLRLIYYSQIVNDFQKGDIAEGYSVSREKKESFPLTVTSAQKNPTAFYLCASSKSGGTGELFFGEGSRLTVL.

The CDR3 loop reads CASSYNPPSYQETQYF. CDR3 bases: TGTGCCAGCAGCTACAACCCTCCTTCGTACCAAGAGACCCAGTACTTC. The V gene is TRBV7-2, the J gene TRBJ2-5; D remains ambiguous. Germline CDR1 reads SGHTA; CDR2 reads FQGNSA. CDR3 length equals 16 residues. Trimming cost V 4 bases and J 0 bases, with 15 bases left between them.

The chain recombines TRBV12-5 with TRBJ2-2; no reliable D call. From germline, CDR1 is LGHNT and CDR2 FRNRAP. This CDR3 spans 14 amino acids. V dropped 0 bases and J dropped 8 bases, with 10 bases sitting between them. The CDR3: CASGLVLLEGELFF. As DNA, the CDR3 is TGTGCTAGTGGTTTGGTACTTCTGGAAGGGGAGCTGTTTTTT.

This clone was found once. The V and J genes are TRBV7-9 and TRBJ1-4; D gene uncertain. The CDR3 extends over 15 amino acids. Germline lookup yields CDR1 SEHNR and CDR2 FQNEAQ (reference sequence). The V and J ends lost 1 base and 0 bases respectively, with 6 bases between them. In DNA form, the CDR3 reads TGTGCCAGCAGCTTAGTGGAAACAACTAATGAAAAACTGTTTTTT. Its translation: CASSLVETTNEKLFF.

The V call is TRBV19, the J call TRBJ2-4; perhaps TRBD1 as D (5 bases). V was cut by 6 bases and J by 0 bases, with 9 bases left in between. The CDR3 sequence is 14 residues long. Per the germline V gene, CDR1 is LNHDA and CDR2 is SQIVND (reference sequence). The CDR3 DNA reads as TGTGCCAGTAGCGATGACAGAGCCAAAAACATTCAGTACTTC. This gives the protein CASSDDRAKNIQYF.

The V call is TRBV9, the J call TRBJ2-2; a weak D match, TRBD2 (5 bases). CDR1 and CDR2 from the germline V gene are SGDLS and YYNGEE. The V gene lost 1 base and the J gene lost 0 bases, with 10 bases spanning the gap. The CDR3 consists of 16 residues. This CDR3 reads CASSVSGDPNTGELFF. The DNA for the CDR3 is TGTGCCAGCAGCGTAAGCGGAGACCCGAACACCGGGGAGCTGTTTTTT.

J is TRBJ2-3 and V is TRBV9; 11 bases map to TRBD1. The CDR3 covers 16 residues. The J segment lost 1 base and the V segment lost 0 bases, leaving 1 base of the junction unmatched. In germline, CDR1 is SGDLS, CDR2 YYNGEE. The CDR3 protein is CASSVGTGGGTDTQYF. The CDR3 coding sequence is TGTGCCAGCAGCGTAGGGACAGGGGGCGGCACAGATACGCAGTATTTT.

The chain employs TRBV2 and TRBJ1-2; 9 bases line up with TRBD1. This CDR3 is built from 14 residues. Per germline, CDR1 SNHLY and CDR2 FYNNEI. V shed 5 bases and J 8 bases; nucleotides not matched to a gene: 9. CDR3 region: CASSRSQGAGGYTF. CDR3 DNA: TGTGCCAGCAGTCGGTCACAGGGGGCGGGCGGCTACACCTTC.

This clone was found once. The rearrangement links TRBV19 to TRBJ2-2, with 8 positions matching TRBD1. Germline V CDR1 and CDR2: LNHDA, SQIVND (reference sequence). V lost 6 bases to trimming and J lost 5 bases; unmatched junction nucleotides: 8. This CDR3 is built from 15 residues. In DNA form, the CDR3 reads TGTGCCAGTAGCGTCTACAGGGGGGCAACCGGGGAGCTGTTTTTT. Its protein is CASSVYRGATGELFF. Supplemented by reference TRBV19 and TRBJ2-2, the full variable domain reads DGGITQSPKYLFRKEGQNVTLSCEQNLNHDAMYWYRQDPGQGLRLIYYSQIVNDFQKGDIAEGYSVSREKKESFPLTVTSAQKNPTAFYLCASSVYRGATGELFFGEGSRLTVL.

The CDR3 protein is CASSRAQGSGYTF. DNA of the CDR3: TGTGCCAGCAGTCGTGCTCAGGGTTCTGGCTACACCTTC. The chain links TRBV6-5 to TRBJ1-2, with D possibly matching TRBD1 (5 bases). The CDR3 has 13 amino acids. The V end lost 5 bases, the J end lost 7 bases, and 14 bases lay between the germline ends. Germline CDR1 is MNHEY and CDR2 is SVGAGI.

The V call is TRBV30, the J call TRBJ2-3; 7 nucleotides line up with TRBD2. With V trimmed by 2 bases and J by 0 bases, 2 bases remained unmatched. CDR3 size: 14 residues. In germline, CDR1 is GTSNPN, CDR2 SVGIG (reference sequence). The DNA for the CDR3 is TGTGCCTGGAGTAGAGCGGGAAGCACAGATACGCAGTATTTT. Its protein product is CAWSRAGSTDTQYF.

The genes are TRBV5-1 and TRBJ2-2; tentative D call: TRBD1 (6 bases). The germline V gene encodes CDR1 SGHRS and CDR2 YFSETQ. This CDR3 comprises 16 residues. V gave up 3 bases and J gave up 0 bases, with 12 bases separating them. The CDR3 loop is CASSYTGNSNTGELFF. CDR3 bases: TGCGCCAGCAGCTATACAGGGAATTCGAACACCGGGGAGCTGTTTTTT.

The gene calls are TRBV2 and TRBJ2-3; 7 bases are shared with TRBD2. Trimming cost V 8 bases and J 7 bases; bases outside gene matches: 9. The CDR3 consists of 13 residues. Germline V gene lookup returns CDR1 SNHLY and CDR2 FYNNEI. CDR3: CASGRGDTNTQYF. DNA of the CDR3: TGTGCCAGCGGCCGGGGGGATACGAATACGCAGTATTTT.

Comment on this clone: Compared with germline, one end of the junction differs, possibly owing to a read error. CDR3 region: CASSEVMGSSTDTQYF. For the CDR3, the DNA is TGTGCCAGCAGCGAAGTAATGGGCAGTTCCACAGATACGCAGTATTTT. V and J are TRBV2 and TRBJ2-3, with D unclear. Germline CDR1 is SNHLY and CDR2 is FYNNEI. The CDR3 runs to 16 residues.

The V and J genes are TRBV30 and TRBJ1-2, with TRBD1 identical over 9 bases. Per the germline V gene, CDR1 is GTSNPN and CDR2 is SVGIG (reference sequence). V trimming: 2 bases; J trimming: 7 bases; junction bases outside the gene matches: 5. The length of the CDR3 is 13 residues. The CDR3 reads CAWSLQGAGGYTF. CDR3 sequence (DNA): TGTGCCTGGAGTCTACAGGGGGCTGGTGGCTACACCTTC.

V and J are TRBV6-6 and TRBJ2-7; the match to TRBD1 covers 11 bases. CDR3 size: 15 residues. Germline assignment: CDR1 MNHNY and CDR2 SVGAGI (reference sequence). Trimming removed 5 bases from V and 2 bases from J; junction bases left unmatched: 5. The CDR3 nucleotides read TGTGCCAGCAGTGGACGGACAGGGGGCACCTACGAGCAGTACTTC. Translation: CASSGRTGGTYEQYF.